The source of this T cell receptor (beta chain) is a study of Tregs in tolerant kidney transplant recipients. Study-level results: Validation in larger populations is needed because few patients were studied. Changing PCR primers prevented nucleotide comparison between some patients' samples.

The nonmyeloablative bone marrow transplants came from related graft donors, with transient mixed chimerism. Unstimulated regulatory T cells (CD4+CD25+CD127-), CD4+CD25- non-regulatory cells, CD4 and CD8 cells were FACS-sorted from thawed PBMCs. Profiling relied on immunoSEQ multiplex PCR, and the TCRdb table lists in-frame clones only, not all of them. In the table there are tens of thousands of clones, 90% to 95% of which are singletons. CDR1 and CDR2 (germline): SGHTA, FQGTGA. The V segment lost 4 bases and the J segment 2 bases; nucleotides outside the gene matches: 2. This CDR3 region has 14 residues. Of note for this clone: The target antigen is unknown.

This specimen consisted of CD4+ T cells from blood (PBMCs), obtained 24 months after the transplant. The clonotype comes from a human patient who received a combined kidney and bone marrow transplant. Some T cells may be the graft donor's. This chain connects TRBV7-3 to TRBJ2-1, with 7 bases identical to TRBD2. The chain's CDR3 is CASSSGTTYNEQFF. The CDR3 DNA reads as TGTGCCAGCAGCTCCGGGACTACCTACAATGAGCAGTTCTTC.